The present TCR beta chain was sequenced within a study of cytomegalovirus exposure and HLA in healthy donors (dated by TCRdb to 2016 to 2017). About the study as a whole: An earlier analysis of about 530 of the donors reported roughly 300 Gb of sequence data and 117 million unique TCR beta sequences obtained from about 200 million T cells. An early release that covered more than 550 HLA-typed donors contained around 300 gigabases of sequencing data and tens of millions of unique TCR sequences. Among the roughly 400 genotyped donors, approximately 76% belonged to the genetic ancestry cluster associated with self-reported Caucasian donors. The study aimed to test whether cataloging public T cell receptors could reveal signatures of past pathogen exposure. The study used immunosequencing to profile the T cell repertoires of 600 to 850 subjects and linked those repertoires to cytomegalovirus serostatus. Besides the first cohort of approximately 670 subjects, a separate validation cohort made up of roughly 120 different subjects was used. High-throughput TCR immunosequencing, statistical association of individual TCRs with disease status, and machine learning were combined to predict cytomegalovirus infection status. A later analysis re-examined previously published TCR beta repertoires from over 500 donors and added high-resolution HLA genotyping to investigate patterns of TCR occurrence. Rather than drawing on any new phenotypic data, the later analysis identified candidate immune exposures from TCR beta sequences and the way those sequences occurred across donors. An earlier analysis of several hundred of the donors used high-throughput TCR beta sequencing to judge whether each TCR beta V gene segment behaved as functional or pseudogenic. Donor age, sex, ethnicity and CMV serostatus were compiled together with the repertoire data. A later genetic analysis took genome-wide SNP genotypes for about three fifths of the 666 donors and used that subset as a discovery cohort. All discovery cohort repertoires had been generated using a single sequencing platform. Both class I and class II loci were covered by HLA typing, at four-digit resolution. The number of donors typed differed by locus, with about 629-630 for A, B, C, DRB1 and DQB1, approximately 500 for DQA1, approximately 570 for DPA1, and about 450 for DPB1. A few DR-DQ haplotypes were treated as single units for association and clustering because of strong linkage in the cohort. Among around 400 genotyped donors of the cohort, an average of approximately 230,000 unique TCR beta nucleotide sequences were sequenced per donor, roughly 20% of them non-productive.

Library preparation was by the immunoSEQ multiplex PCR assay. For the multiplex PCR, a mixture combining 60 forward primers for TCR Vbeta segments and 13 reverse primers for TCR Jbeta segments was used. Amplification of the CDR3 region of rearranged TCR beta genes was performed with a multiplex PCR assay on genomic DNA. The Illumina HiSeq System was used to sequence the amplified TCR beta libraries as 87-base-pair reads. The paper's data handling went like this. Across the roughly 700 repertoires, a later analysis counted tens of millions of unique TCR beta chains, approximately 12 million of which were shared by at least two donors. Raw reads were error-corrected and collapsed into unique sequences with a nearest-neighbor algorithm that merged closely related sequences to remove PCR and sequencing errors. To assign V, D and J gene segments, CDR3 sequences were aligned to IMGT reference sequences. For a sequence to be retained, a match of at least six nucleotides to both a V gene segment and a J gene segment was required. Rearrangements were called productive when the CDR3 lacked stop codons and stayed in frame with V and J; all others were non-productive. CDR3 was defined by IMGT convention, running from the second conserved V-encoded cysteine to the conserved J-encoded phenylalanine. In an earlier analysis of just under 600 of the donors, sequences lacking an unambiguous match to a single V gene segment were excluded. An earlier analysis of 500 to 700 of the donors classified V segments as functional when productive rearrangements were above 56.7% and as segregating when the standard deviation between donors was above 5%. A statistical classification framework was built to diagnose cytomegalovirus status from the catalog of TCR beta chain sequences. A later analysis assigned V and J genes by comparing TCR nucleotide sequences with IMGT/GENE-DB human TR gene sequences. A later analysis assigned CDR3 sequences and most-parsimonious VDJ recombination scenarios with the TCRdist pipeline. In a later analysis, each TCR beta chain was defined by its CDR3 amino acid sequence together with its V-gene family, and reads lacking a unique V-gene family were excluded. In a later analysis, fewer than 650 highly shared, low-generation-probability nucleotide sequences were removed to address suspected cross-contamination and a sequencing artifact. A later analysis calculated a clonal expansion index for each public chain from normalized within-repertoire ranks of inferred template counts. In a later analysis, generation probabilities were computed using a VDJ recombination model fitted to out-of-frame rearrangements, and the results were checked against IGoR. In a later analysis, hypergeometric tests were used to score TCR-TCR, TCR-HLA and TCR-CMV co-occurrence, with a repertoire-size bias correction applied to TCR pairs. A later analysis estimated false discovery rates by permuting HLA or CMV assignments 20 times. In a later analysis, co-occurring TCRs were grouped using DBSCAN, and TCRdist sequence similarity was added for clustering within HLA-allele-positive subsets. Co-occurrence clustering excluded repertoires with fewer than 30,000 or more than 120,000 public chains, plus five with anomalous nucleotide sharing. TCRdb took over this immuneACCESS table, retaining in-frame rearrangements with V and J assigned. Such tables are incomplete; in checked studies, under half of the missing clones stem from an unresolved V gene, and the remainder is unexplained. The D gene and trimming were derived from the DNA, and the V and J assignments and clone size from that table. The sample table contains 80,000 or so clones; only one count was recorded for over 70% of them. The top ten clonotypes cover around 20% of the sample.

In total, approximately 700 healthy bone marrow donors made up the cohort. At the time of sampling, all cohort members were nominally healthy, though unrecorded immune exposures were likely present. The donor was CMV seropositive and belonged to the group of more than 250 seropositive cohort members. A peripheral blood sample was provided by each donor, and peripheral blood mononuclear cells were used for TCR beta sequencing. Genomic DNA was extracted from the blood cell samples with the Qiagen DNeasy Blood Extraction Kit. A remark on this clone: There is no known antigen for this receptor. Base-call qualities are not available, and no considerably larger clone is one nucleotide away.

What the research found in general, with its limitations: An earlier analysis of approximately 540 of the donors showed that most TCR beta V segments appeared in productive rearrangements either about 87% or about 30% of the time, which broadly matched IMGT annotations. At a false discovery rate of 0.05, a later analysis linked 15,000 to 20,000 TCR beta sequences to specific HLA alleles. The study listed 170 or so TCR beta chains as associated with cytomegalovirus. When HLA alleles, especially DR and DQ, strongly co-occurred, attributing TCR associations to individual alleles was difficult. A later genetic analysis reported fewer N-insertions in productive TCRs among donors in an Asian-associated ancestry cluster than the roughly 640-donor mean. Because counts were too low, roughly 16 rarely observed V segments, including chromosome 9 orphons, were excluded from the earlier analysis of some 590 of the donors. A later analysis reported that several top co-occurrence clusters appeared linked to parvovirus B19, influenza, CMV and Epstein-Barr virus. Only TCR beta chains were sequenced in this cohort, and the absence of alpha or paired-chain data limited detectable features. A further reported finding was that TCR beta sequences accurately predicted the HLA-A and HLA-B alleles for most subjects in the first cohort. The classifier was reported to diagnose cytomegalovirus status with high specificity and sensitivity in both the original cohort and the validation cohort. Because HLA typing was unavailable for some donors at each locus, only the typed subset was used in association tests. In vitro tests confirmed that a few of the cytomegalovirus-associated TCR beta chains recognize cytomegalovirus antigens. According to a later analysis, most CMV-associated TCR beta chains appeared to be HLA-restricted, and the HLA associations seemed to be driven largely by CMV exposure. Some IMGT-functional V segments, including TRBV6-2 and TRBV6-3, could not be distinguished by the 87-base-pair reads and were therefore excluded. A later analysis found that HLA-associated TCR beta chains were more clonally expanded and had lower generation probabilities than equally common non-associated chains. V-gene and J-gene trimming of TCR beta chains was associated with a missense DCLRE1C variant in a later genetic analysis, and the association was replicated in an independent cohort. The presence/absence analyses assumed that sequencing depth was roughly uniform across donors, and that assumption may not be true. The only immune exposure information available for the cohort was CMV serostatus. It was suggested by the authors that the approach could potentially be generalized to other disease states and immunological phenotypes. Most TCR sequences were observed very rarely across donors, whereas some public TCRs were present in many individuals. Correlated functional status among segregating V segments might reflect linkage disequilibrium, but an unknown experimental factor could not be ruled out. In a later analysis, TCR association rates were found to vary across HLA loci, with the most associated TCRs seen for DRB1 alleles and the fewest for HLA-C alleles. A cluster of highly shared sequence variants was judged likely to be a technical artifact of the sequencing pipeline.

CDR1 and CDR2 were assigned from the germline V gene (reference sequence) as LNHDA and SQIVND. The CDR3, from cysteine to phenylalanine, totals 13 residues. Only CDR3 DNA is held: 39 bases, read in frame from base 1. Trimming removed 4 bases from V and 0 bases from J, leaving 6 bases between the germline ends. The chain uses TRBV19 and TRBJ1-1, and TRBD1 may be the D gene, going by 5 matching bases. What was sequenced was PBMCs. The receptor was derived from a man under 40 in good health and CMV-seropositive. DNA sequence: TGTGCCAGTAGTAGGACATTGAACACTGAAGCTTTCTTT. It specifies CASSRTLNTEAFF.